This T cell receptor beta chain was captured in a study of T-cell memory formation after mild COVID-19. Study-level information: For the most part, TCR clusters were specific to one donor.

The germline CDR1 and CDR2 sequences are SQVTM and ANQGSEA. The CDR3 is 16 amino acids. The trim removed 3 bases at V and 0 bases at J, leaving 8 bases unmatched. Study outcomes and limitations: What remained unconfirmed was the SARS-CoV-2 specificity of second-wave clones peaking on day 37. Those CD4+ clones that contracted were mainly in CM and EM (CD8+ ones in EMRA). Within pre-infection memory, some responding clones were found, suggesting cross-reactive memory joined.

From the 5' RACE reads, TCRdb called clonotypes with MiXCR, one entry per CDR3 protein. The sample includes roughly 150,000 distinct CDR3 sequences, around 27% of them seen just once. A note on this clonotype: What it binds is unknown.

The sample was PBMCs or a T cell subset sorted from them (not recorded which). The V and J genes are TRBV29-1 and TRBJ2-7, with 10 bases aligning to TRBD1. The sequence derives from an adult woman who had mild COVID-19 (a few samples of this study predate the infection). Cell type and time point are not known. The CDR3 DNA is TGCAGCGTTGAGTCTCCCGGGACAGGGGCCTCCTACGAGCAGTACTTC. Residues: CSVESPGTGASYEQYF.